This TCR beta chain was sequenced for a study of cytomegalovirus exposure and HLA in healthy donors. Generated by immunoSEQ multiplex PCR, the TCRdb table keeps only in-frame clones and is missing some. The sample holds about 69,000 clones; about 94% are singletons and the top ten take about 0.93%. Findings and caveats of the study: A list of 150 to 200 TCR beta chains associated with cytomegalovirus was given. Clusters of TCRs from the first cohort tended to co-occur in the roughly 120 validation repertoires (as a later analysis found).

The donors were in the roughly 130-subject validation cohort; that cohort was separate from the roughly 620-subject first cohort. In regard to this clone: The antigen is undetermined.

The receptor comes from a young woman in good health and CMV-seronegative. The specimen was PBMCs.

In DNA form, the CDR3 reads TGTGCCAGCAGTGAAGAGGCAGCGGGAGTTTACAATGAGCAGTTCTTC. Protein: CASSEEAAGVYNEQFF. The chain joins TRBV2 to TRBJ2-1; 8 positions match TRBD2. Germline values: CDR1 SNHLY, CDR2 FYNNEI. V lost 1 base to trimming and J lost 4 bases; unmatched junction nucleotides: 6. CDR3 length: 16 residues.